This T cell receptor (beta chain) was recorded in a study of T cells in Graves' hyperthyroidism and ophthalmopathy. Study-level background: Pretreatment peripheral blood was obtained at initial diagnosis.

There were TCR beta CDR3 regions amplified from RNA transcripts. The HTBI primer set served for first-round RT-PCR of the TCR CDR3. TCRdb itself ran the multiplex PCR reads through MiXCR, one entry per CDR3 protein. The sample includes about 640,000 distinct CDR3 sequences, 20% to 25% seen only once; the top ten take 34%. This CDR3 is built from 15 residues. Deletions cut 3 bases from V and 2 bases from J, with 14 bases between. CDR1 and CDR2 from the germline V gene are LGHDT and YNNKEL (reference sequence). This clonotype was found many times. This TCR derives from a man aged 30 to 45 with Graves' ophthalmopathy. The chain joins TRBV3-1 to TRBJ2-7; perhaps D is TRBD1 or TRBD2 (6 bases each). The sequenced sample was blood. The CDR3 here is CASSQFKGGPYEQYF. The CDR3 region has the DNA TGTGCCAGCAGCCAGTTTAAGGGGGGCCCCTACGAGCAGTACTTC.